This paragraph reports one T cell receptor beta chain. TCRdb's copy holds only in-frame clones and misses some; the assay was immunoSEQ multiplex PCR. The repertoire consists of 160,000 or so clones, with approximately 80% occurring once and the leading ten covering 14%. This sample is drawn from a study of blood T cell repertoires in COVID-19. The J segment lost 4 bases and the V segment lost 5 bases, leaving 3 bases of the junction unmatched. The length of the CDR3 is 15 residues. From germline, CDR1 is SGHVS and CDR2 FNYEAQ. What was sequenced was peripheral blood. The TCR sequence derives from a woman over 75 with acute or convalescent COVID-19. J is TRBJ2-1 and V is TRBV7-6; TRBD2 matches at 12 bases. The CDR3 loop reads CASSRTSGNYNEQFF. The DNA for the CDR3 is TGTGCCAGCAGCCGGACTAGCGGGAATTACAATGAGCAGTTCTTC.